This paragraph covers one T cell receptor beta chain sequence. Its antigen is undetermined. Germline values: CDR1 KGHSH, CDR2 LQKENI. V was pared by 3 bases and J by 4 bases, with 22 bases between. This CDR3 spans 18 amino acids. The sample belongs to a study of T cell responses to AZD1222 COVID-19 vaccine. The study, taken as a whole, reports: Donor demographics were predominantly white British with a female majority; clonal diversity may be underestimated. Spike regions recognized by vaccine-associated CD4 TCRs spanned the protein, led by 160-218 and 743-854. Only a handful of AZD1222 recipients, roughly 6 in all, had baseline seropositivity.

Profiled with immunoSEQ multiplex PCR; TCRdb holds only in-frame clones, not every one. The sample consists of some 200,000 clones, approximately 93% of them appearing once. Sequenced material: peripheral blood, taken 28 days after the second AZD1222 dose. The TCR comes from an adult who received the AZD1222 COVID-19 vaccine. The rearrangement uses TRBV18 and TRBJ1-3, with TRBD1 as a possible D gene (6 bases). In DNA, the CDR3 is TGTGCCAGCTCACCCCTCCTACCCTCCAGGGGAACAGGAAACACCATATATTTT. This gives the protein CASSPLLPSRGTGNTIYF.